The sequence of this TCR beta chain was determined in a study of CD8+CD57+ T cells in acquired aplastic anemia. Turning to the study itself: The sorted CD4+ and CD8+ cells yielded an average around 3 ug of DNA. Study outcomes and limitations: Levels of CD8+ Simpson's diversity were not significantly distinct in patients versus controls. Researchers report that about 28 CD8+ CDR3 sequences appeared in both patients and controls.

Genomic DNA, the template, was used for profiling of the TCR beta VDJ and CDR3. A single record per CDR3 protein comes from TCRdb applying MiXCR to the reads. Counted here are some 140,000 distinct CDR3 sequences, over 50% occurring once; the ten biggest clones make up approximately 12%. This clonotype was counted at least ten times. Antigen: not known. Whoever was chosen for sequencing had shown CD8+CD57+ cell expansion by flow cytometry. Acquired aplastic anemia of severe grade affected all patients. V was clipped by 0 bases and J by 5 bases; unmatched bases: 2. The CDR3 is made up of 13 amino acids. Germline lookup yields CDR1 SGDLS and CDR2 YYNGEE.

This chain joins TRBV9 and TRBJ2-7, with 7 positions matching TRBD1. The sequencing input was sorted CD4+, CD8+, or CD8+CD57+ T cells (not recorded which) from PBMCs. This TCR came from a human donor with aplastic anemia. CDR3 in DNA: TGTGCCAGCAGCGTAGTAGGGGGCGACGAGCAGTACTTC. Translating it yields CASSVVGGDEQYF. Full variable domain (missing parts from reference TRBV9 and TRBJ2-7): DSGVTQTPKHLITATGQRVTLRCSPRSGDLSVYWYQQSLDQGLQFLIQYYNGEERAKGNILERFSAQQFPDLHSELNLSSLELGDSALYFCASSVVGGDEQYFGPGTRLTVT.